These 27 T cell receptor beta chains share one sample of origin, sequenced in a study of T cells in Graves' hyperthyroidism and ophthalmopathy. Amplification of TCR beta CDR3 regions used RNA as the template. A first-round RT-PCR of the TCR CDR3 used the HTBI primer set. TCRdb redid the calling of the multiplex PCR reads with MiXCR, one entry per CDR3 protein. The profile shows about 700,000 distinct CDR3 sequences, over 40% of them singletons. Sequencing was performed on peripheral blood or thyroid tissue (not recorded which). The receptors shown here come from an adult man with Graves' disease, either hyperthyroidism or ophthalmopathy (not recorded which).

About this clonotype: The junction does not match germline at one end; this may be a read error. The CDR3 spells CGARERGTRKGTQYF. The CDR3 DNA follows: TGCGGTGCTAGAGAACGCGGGACTAGAAAGGGGACCCAGTACTTC. J is TRBJ2-5 and V is TRBV20-1, with TRBD2 matching 8 bases. Per germline, CDR1 DFQATT and CDR2 SNEGSKA (reference sequence). The length of the CDR3 is 15 residues.

This chain uses TRBV6-1 with TRBJ1-5; D remains ambiguous. Germline V gives CDR1 MNHNS, CDR2 SASEGT. Trimming pared 6 bases from V and 6 bases from J, leaving 15 bases between. This CDR3 is built from 14 residues. CDR3 nucleotides: TGTGCCAGCAGCCCAAGGGAATGGGGTCAGCCCCAGCATTTT. Translated: CASSPREWGQPQHF.

The chain uses TRBV29-1 and TRBJ2-5; tentative D call: TRBD2 (6 bases). The CDR3 totals 12 residues. Looked up from germline, CDR1 is SQVTM and CDR2 is ANQGSEA. The CDR3 DNA is TGCAGGGTGGCGGGGAGGCCAGAGACCCAGTACTTC. Residues: CRVAGRPETQYF.

The chain carries TRBV20-1 and TRBJ1-2; no reliable D call. The V and J ends lost 3 bases and 5 bases respectively, with 13 bases between them. Germline V lookup: CDR1 DFQATT, CDR2 SNEGSKA (reference sequence). The CDR3 length is 13 residues. The CDR3 loop reads CSAREGRSYGYTF. The CDR3, as DNA: TGCAGTGCTAGGGAAGGACGGAGTTATGGCTACACCTTC.

The chain recombines TRBV7-2 with TRBJ1-2; the D gene is possibly TRBD1 (5 bases). V was cut by 6 bases and J by 0 bases, with 14 bases left in between. From germline, CDR1 is SGHTA and CDR2 FQGNSA. The CDR3 spans 15 residues. The DNA of the CDR3 is TGTGCCAGCAGTTCCCGGGGCAGCTCTAACTATGGCTACACCTTC. Amino acids: CASSSRGSSNYGYTF.

In its sample, this clonotype was seen many times. V is TRBV7-9 and J is TRBJ2-7; the D is unclear. This CDR3 is 12 amino acids long. The germline gives CDR1 SEHNR, CDR2 FQNEAQ (reference sequence). V shed 5 bases and J shed 0 bases, with 5 bases lying between them. CDR3 DNA sequence: TGTGCCAGCAGCGGCAGCTCCTACGAGCAGTACTTC. Translating gives CASSGSSYEQYF.

This sequence joins TRBV29-1 and TRBJ2-7, with D perhaps given as TRBD1 or TRBD2 (5 bases each). Germline values: CDR1 SQVTM, CDR2 ANQGSEA. The V gene lost 4 bases and the J gene lost 5 bases, with 12 bases spanning the gap. The CDR3 has 12 amino acids. CDR3 sequence reads: CSVAEGTDEQYF. CDR3 nucleotides: TGCAGCGTTGCAGAGGGGACCGACGAGCAGTACTTC.

This clonotype was recorded at least ten times. The chain joins TRBV29-1 to TRBJ1-2, with 7 bases that match TRBD1. CDR3 size: 13 residues. V lost 6 bases and J lost 0; bases outside the gene matches: 4. Looked up from germline, CDR1 is SQVTM and CDR2 is ANQGSEA. The CDR3 coding sequence is TGCAGCGTCTCCGGACAGGCTAACTATGGCTACACCTTC. Translating it yields CSVSGQANYGYTF.

On this clonotype: A junction end diverges from the germline sequence, so it may reflect a read error. The rearrangement uses TRBV6-1 and TRBJ1-2; a weak D match, TRBD1 (5 bases). This CDR3 contains 13 residues. Germline V CDR1 and CDR2: MNHNS, SASEGT. The CDR3 sequence: CAISESGLRGYTF. For the CDR3, the DNA is TGTGCCATCAGTGAGTCAGGGCTCAGGGGCTACACCTTC.

The chain recombines TRBV24-1 with TRBJ1-5; D ambiguous. The CDR3 covers 14 residues. V was trimmed by 7 bases and J by 0 bases, leaving 9 bases between them. Per germline, CDR1 KGHDR and CDR2 SFDVKD. CDR3 sequence: CATSSVDSNQPQHF. The CDR3 DNA sequence: TGTGCCACCAGCAGCGTAGATAGCAATCAGCCCCAGCATTTT.

The chain combines TRBV25-1 with TRBJ2-7; TRBD2 is a possible D gene (7 bases). Trimming removed 5 bases from V and 2 bases from J, with 16 bases in between. CDR1 is MGHDK, CDR2 SYGVNS, per germline. The CDR3 contains 15 residues. The CDR3 reads CASSLGGEGAYEQYF. CDR3 DNA sequence: TGTGCCAGCAGTTTAGGGGGGGAGGGAGCCTACGAGCAGTACTTC.

Concerning this clonotype itself: One end of the junction varies from germline; a read error may be responsible. The chain uses TRBV10-3 and TRBJ1-4; 8 bases map to TRBD1. The CDR3 has 17 residues. CDR1 is ENHRY and CDR2 is SYGVKD in the germline V gene. In DNA form, the CDR3 reads TGTGCCAGCAGTTTGCAAATCGGGACAGGTATAAATGAAAAACTGTTTTTT. Its translation is CASSLQIGTGINEKLFF.

The chain uses TRBV10-2 and TRBJ2-5, with D possibly matching TRBD2 (6 bases). Trimming left V 4 bases short and J 7 bases short, with 16 bases between. The V gene's germline CDR1 is WSHSY and CDR2 SAAADI. The CDR3 contains 14 residues. CDR3 protein: CASSAAAGRGTQYF. The CDR3 coding sequence is TGCGCCAGCAGTGCAGCGGCGGGACGGGGGACCCAGTACTTC.

This clonotype was seen just once. This sequence joins TRBV29-1 and TRBJ1-1, with 8 nucleotides matching TRBD1. CDR3 length: 15 amino acids. Germline V gene data show CDR1 as SQVTM and CDR2 as ANQGSEA. With 8 bases clipped from V and 1 base from J, the junction kept 12 bases outside the gene matches. CDR3 bases: TGCAGCTTAGAAAGGGACAGGAAAAGGAACACTGAAGCTTTCTTT. It is translated as CSLERDRKRNTEAFF.

A word on this clonotype: A read error is possible here, since a much larger clone lies one base away. Written as DNA, the CDR3 is TGTGCCAGCAATCGGGTCGGGGAAGAAGTACTGTTTTTT. It yields the protein CASNRVGEEVLFF. V is TRBV2 and J is TRBJ1-4, with unresolved D. This CDR3 is built from 13 residues. CDR1 and CDR2 (germline): SNHLY, FYNNEI. The V and J ends lost 7 bases and 13 bases respectively, with 19 bases between them.

There are many counts of this clonotype. The rearrangement links TRBV2 to TRBJ2-5, with D perhaps matching TRBD1 or TRBD2 (5 bases each). Germline-derived CDR1 and CDR2 are SNHLY and FYNNEI. Trimming stripped 2 bases from V and 3 bases from J, with 10 bases between. The CDR3 is 14 residues long. As DNA, the CDR3 is TGTGCCAGCAGTGAACGGAGAGGGGAAGAGACCCAGTACTTC. Its translation is CASSERRGEETQYF.

This chain joins TRBV20-1 and TRBJ1-2; D gene ambiguous. This CDR3 has 13 residues. Germline V gene sequence: CDR1 DFQATT, CDR2 SNEGSKA (reference sequence). Trimming took 2 bases from V and 7 from J, leaving 14 bases between them. CDR3 protein: CSARTERSTGYTF. The CDR3 coding sequence is TGCAGTGCTAGAACTGAAAGGAGCACTGGCTACACCTTC.

Remarks on this clonotype: Given a much more abundant clone one base away, this may be a read error. The conserved closing phenylalanine or tryptophan is absent in this CDR3, likely reflecting a read error. The genes are TRBV7-2 and TRBJ1-6, with 8 bases that match TRBD1. V lost 2 bases, J lost 7 bases, and 4 bases stayed unmatched. The CDR3 spans 15 residues. The germline CDR1 and CDR2 sequences are SGHTA and FQGNSA. The chain's CDR3 is CASSLSQGANSPLHS. DNA of the CDR3: TGTGCCAGCAGCTTAAGCCAGGGGGCGAATTCACCCCTCCACTCT.

This clonotype came up many times. The chain has TRBV7-6 and TRBJ1-5; D is uncertain. CDR3 length equals 15 residues. CDR1 is SGHVS and CDR2 is FNYEAQ in the germline V gene. V was trimmed by 0 bases and J by 0 bases, leaving 6 bases between them. The CDR3 nucleotides read TGTGCCAGCAGCTTAGCCAGCAATAGCAATCAGCCCCAGCATTTT. Its translation is CASSLASNSNQPQHF. Full variable domain (missing parts from reference TRBV7-6 and TRBJ1-5): GAGVSQSPRYKVTKRGQDVALRCDPISGHVSLYWYRQALGQGPEFLTYFNYEAQQDKSGLPNDRFSAERPEGSISTLTIQRTEQRDSAMYRCASSLASNSNQPQHFGDGTRLSIL.

This clonotype was counted ten times or more. The chain is built from TRBV7-9 and TRBJ2-5, with D perhaps TRBD1 or TRBD2 (5 bases each). The CDR3 is made up of 15 amino acids. In germline, CDR1 is SEHNR, CDR2 FQNEAQ (reference sequence). The V gene lost 3 bases and the J gene lost 0 bases, with 11 bases spanning the gap. In DNA, the CDR3 is TGTGCCAGCAGCTTTACGGGGACGGACCAAGAGACCCAGTACTTC. Translation: CASSFTGTDQETQYF.

The chain is built from TRBV7-9 and TRBJ2-7; 14 bases fit TRBD2. Per germline, CDR1 SEHNR and CDR2 FQNEAQ (reference sequence). The CDR3 has 17 residues. V was clipped by 4 bases and J by 2 bases; unmatched bases: 7. The CDR3 loop reads CASSSRWTSGRPYEQYF. DNA of the CDR3: TGTGCCAGCAGCTCACGGTGGACTAGCGGGAGGCCCTACGAGCAGTACTTC.

This sequence joins TRBV20-1 and TRBJ2-7; 7 bases fit TRBD1. CDR1 and CDR2 from the germline V gene are DFQATT and SNEGSKA (reference sequence). The CDR3 totals 14 residues. J lost 0 bases, V lost 6 bases, and 8 bases had no gene match. CDR3 nucleotide sequence: TGCAGTGCCAAGGGGGCAGGCGGCTCCTACGAGCAGTACTTC. Protein: CSAKGAGGSYEQYF.

The chain carries TRBV20-1 and TRBJ2-2; 8 bases align to TRBD2. J lost 6 bases, V lost 3 bases, and 9 bases had no gene match. The CDR3 sequence is 15 residues long. The germline CDR1 and CDR2 sequences are DFQATT and SNEGSKA (reference sequence). The CDR3: CSASPGLGASGELFF. Written as DNA, the CDR3 is TGCAGTGCTAGTCCGGGACTAGGAGCCTCCGGGGAGCTGTTTTTT.

This chain links TRBV29-1 with TRBJ1-1, with D unresolved. V was clipped by 3 bases and J by 11 bases, with 16 bases between them. From germline, CDR1 is SQVTM and CDR2 ANQGSEA. There are 12 residues in the CDR3. CDR3 sequence (DNA): TGCAGCGTTGACCCCCCTCTCCGGGAGGCTTTCTTT. The encoded protein is CSVDPPLREAFF.

V and J are TRBV11-2 and TRBJ2-2, with TRBD1 as a possible D gene (6 bases). The V end lost 5 bases, the J end lost 4 bases, and 14 bases lay between the germline ends. The germline CDR1 and CDR2 sequences are SGHAT and FQNNGV. CDR3 length: 15 amino acids. CDR3 residues: CASSVAGTLTGELFF. As DNA, the CDR3 is TGTGCCAGCAGCGTTGCCGGGACACTCACCGGGGAGCTGTTTTTT.

The J gene is TRBJ1-2, the V gene TRBV7-6; D remains unclear. The V end was cut by 5 bases, the J end by 1 base, with 14 bases between. Germline CDR1 and CDR2: SGHVS and FNYEAQ. The CDR3 has 15 amino acids. The CDR3 DNA sequence: TGTGCCAGCAGCCCGGGAGGGCGGAATAACTATGGCTACACCTTC. Amino acids: CASSPGGRNNYGYTF.

V and J are TRBV6-6 and TRBJ1-1; 10 nucleotides agree with TRBD1. Unmatched junction bases numbered 13, after V lost 2 bases and J lost 4 bases. Germline V lookup: CDR1 MNHNY, CDR2 SVGAGI (reference sequence). The CDR3 sequence is 18 residues long. The CDR3 coding sequence is TGTGCCAGCAGTTACCCAAGACAGGGGGCGAGCAAGTTCACTGAAGCTTTCTTT. Translated, it gives CASSYPRQGASKFTEAFF.